Listed here are 30 T cell receptor beta chains from one sample, sequenced in a study of cytomegalovirus exposure and HLA in healthy donors. Amplification used 60 Vbeta primers and 13 Jbeta primers. Profiled with immunoSEQ multiplex PCR; TCRdb holds only in-frame clones, not every one. The listing contains around 140,000 clones. Sample: PBMCs. These receptors originate from a woman between 40 and 55 years old in good health and CMV-seronegative.

This sequence joins TRBV10-3 and TRBJ1-2; no clear D gene. Trimming took 4 bases from V and 5 from J, leaving 14 bases between them. This CDR3 spans 14 amino acids. CDR1 is ENHRY, CDR2 SYGVKD, per germline. The CDR3, as DNA: TGTGCCATCAGTGGGGAGGGAATTTGGTATGGCTACACCTTC. It translates to CAISGEGIWYGYTF.

The V and J genes are TRBV14 and TRBJ1-6; 9 bases map to TRBD1. Germline values: CDR1 SGHDN, CDR2 FVKESK. The CDR3 covers 14 residues. Unmatched junction bases numbered 3, after V lost 3 bases and J lost 9 bases. In DNA, the CDR3 is TGTGCCAGCAGCCACGGGACAGGGTCTTCACCCCTCCACTTT. Its translation is CASSHGTGSSPLHF.

The chain couples TRBV18 to TRBJ2-1, with TRBD1 matching over 8 bases. This CDR3 region has 15 residues. V lost 6 bases to trimming and J lost 6 bases; unmatched junction nucleotides: 10. Germline CDR1 and CDR2: KGHSH and LQKENI. This CDR3 reads CASSPPQGARNEQFF. Written as DNA, the CDR3 is TGTGCCAGCTCCCCCCCTCAGGGGGCACGCAATGAGCAGTTCTTC.

This chain connects TRBV7-3 to TRBJ2-3, with D maybe TRBD1 (6 bases). The CDR3 extends over 14 amino acids. CDR1 is SGHTA and CDR2 is FQGTGA in the germline V gene. Trimming took off 2 bases at V and 0 bases at J, with 6 bases between the two ends. The CDR3 loop reads CASSLDRSTDTQYF. CDR3 DNA: TGTGCCAGCAGCTTAGACAGGAGCACAGATACGCAGTATTTT.

The genes are TRBV5-1 and TRBJ1-1; 9 bases fit TRBD1. The CDR3 is made up of 14 amino acids. The J segment lost 6 bases and the V segment lost 4 bases, leaving 7 bases of the junction unmatched. CDR1 is SGHRS and CDR2 is YFSETQ in the germline V gene. The CDR3, as DNA: TGCGCCAGCAGCCTGACAGGGGGTATTCCTGAAGCTTTCTTT. Protein: CASSLTGGIPEAFF.

This chain joins TRBV27 and TRBJ2-7; 9 bases map to TRBD1. Per the germline V gene, CDR1 is MNHEY and CDR2 is SMNVEV (reference sequence). J was trimmed by 5 bases and V by 6 bases; bases with no gene match: 11. This CDR3 contains 15 residues. CDR3 DNA sequence: TGTGCCAGCAGCCCCTGGGAGGGACAGGGCCACGAGCAGTACTTC. Its protein is CASSPWEGQGHEQYF.

V usage is TRBV11-2 and J usage is TRBJ1-1; 11 bases line up with TRBD1. The germline V gene has CDR1 SGHAT and CDR2 FQNNGV. This CDR3 has 16 amino acids. With 5 bases clipped from V and 1 base from J, the junction kept 6 bases outside the gene matches. The CDR3 coding sequence is TGTGCCAGCAGCAGGGGACAGGGGGGCCCGAACACTGAAGCTTTCTTT. The encoded protein is CASSRGQGGPNTEAFF. The variable domain in full, completed from reference TRBV11-2 and TRBJ1-1, reads EAGVAQSPRYKIIEKRQSVAFWCNPISGHATLYWYQQILGQGPKLLIQFQNNGVVDDSQLPKDRFSAERLKGVDSTLKIQPAKLEDSAVYLCASSRGQGGPNTEAFFGQGTRLTVV.

The V and J genes are TRBV6-1 and TRBJ1-5, with a possible D match to TRBD1 (6 bases). This CDR3 has 13 amino acids. Trimming pared 9 bases from V and 4 bases from J, leaving 13 bases between. The germline gives CDR1 MNHNS, CDR2 SASEGT. The CDR3 DNA follows: TGTGCCAGTTCCGGGACAAGGAATCAGCCCCAGCATTTT. Its protein product is CASSGTRNQPQHF.

This chain joins TRBV5-1 and TRBJ2-5, with D unclear. Trimming took off 1 base at V and 6 bases at J, with 10 bases between the two ends. CDR3 size: 13 residues. CDR1 is SGHRS, CDR2 YFSETQ, per germline. For the CDR3, the DNA is TGCGCCAGCAGCTTGTTCAGTCAACAGACCCAGTACTTC. This gives the protein CASSLFSQQTQYF.

The chain couples TRBV27 to TRBJ2-7, with TRBD1 matching over 7 bases. Germline assignment: CDR1 MNHEY and CDR2 SMNVEV (reference sequence). V gave up 3 bases and J gave up 2 bases; unmatched junction bases: 4. The CDR3 contains 14 residues. CDR3 region: CASSLRQGAYEQYF. The CDR3 DNA reads TGTGCCAGCAGTTTGCGGCAGGGGGCCTACGAGCAGTACTTC.

This chain uses TRBV5-6 with TRBJ1-5; tentatively, D is TRBD1 (6 bases). The CDR3 runs 13 residues. The ends were cut back, 0 bases at V and 10 bases at J, with 11 bases in the middle. The germline CDR1 and CDR2 sequences are SGHDT and YYEEEE. The CDR3 loop reads CASSLGGRHPQHF. In nucleotides, the CDR3 is TGTGCCAGCAGCTTGGGGGGGCGTCACCCCCAGCATTTT.

The chain has TRBV7-8 and TRBJ1-2; tentative D call: TRBD1 (5 bases). Trimming stripped 2 bases from V and 8 bases from J, with 12 bases between. Per germline, CDR1 SGHVS and CDR2 FQNEAQ. There are 13 residues in the CDR3. The CDR3 region is CASSLQGMMGYTF. CDR3 sequence (DNA): TGTGCCAGCAGCTTACAGGGTATGATGGGCTACACCTTC.

This chain links TRBV9 with TRBJ2-5; D remains unclear. V lost 3 bases and J 5 bases, leaving 11 bases between the germline ends. CDR3 length equals 13 residues. CDR1 and CDR2 (germline): SGDLS, YYNGEE. The CDR3 reads CASSATPMETQYF. The CDR3 nucleotides read TGTGCCAGCAGCGCCACCCCTATGGAGACCCAGTACTTC.

The rearrangement uses TRBV19 and TRBJ2-3; TRBD2 aligns across 11 bases. Germline CDR1 reads LNHDA; CDR2 reads SQIVND (reference sequence). The CDR3 runs 17 residues. V was clipped by 4 bases and J by 2 bases; unmatched bases: 8. CDR3 residues: CASSTPGTSGLTDTQYF. In nucleotides, the CDR3 is TGTGCCAGTAGTACCCCCGGGACTAGCGGACTCACAGATACGCAGTATTTT.

The chain recombines TRBV19 with TRBJ1-1; D gene uncertain. Germline assignment: CDR1 LNHDA and CDR2 SQIVND (reference sequence). The V end lost 7 bases, the J end lost 5 bases, and 11 bases lay between the germline ends. The CDR3 has 12 amino acids. The CDR3 region has the DNA TGTGCCAGTACCCGGCGGGCGACTGAAGCTTTCTTT. It translates to CASTRRATEAFF.

J is TRBJ2-2 and V is TRBV9; D gene ambiguous. Trimming removed 3 bases from V and 2 bases from J, with 14 bases in between. There are 16 residues in the CDR3. Germline CDR1 is SGDLS and CDR2 is YYNGEE. The CDR3 DNA sequence: TGTGCCAGCAGCGCCTACAGCCTGTCTAACACCGGGGAGCTGTTTTTT. Translated, it gives CASSAYSLSNTGELFF.

The gene calls are TRBV7-2 and TRBJ2-5; no definite D call. This CDR3 has 11 residues. Trimming left V 5 bases short and J 4 bases short, with 5 bases between. The germline gives CDR1 SGHTA, CDR2 FQGNSA. The CDR3 loop reads CASSPRETQYF. Here the CDR3 DNA reads TGTGCCAGCAGCCCTAGAGAGACCCAGTACTTC.

In DNA, the CDR3 is TGTGCCATCAACAATTACAGGGACGACACTGAAGCTTTCTTT. Protein sequence: CAINNYRDDTEAFF. The J gene is TRBJ1-1, the V gene TRBV10-3; D may be TRBD1 (6 bases). The length of the CDR3 is 14 residues. With 7 bases removed from V and 3 bases from J, the gap between germline ends came to 15 bases. The germline V gene encodes CDR1 ENHRY and CDR2 SYGVKD.

This rearrangement joins TRBV5-6 to TRBJ1-1, with TRBD1 as a possible D gene (6 bases). V gave up 4 bases and J gave up 2 bases, with 12 bases separating them. Germline CDR1 SGHDT, CDR2 YYEEEE. CDR3 size: 14 residues. The CDR3 sequence: CASSRGTANTEAFF. The CDR3 DNA is TGTGCCAGCAGCAGGGGGACGGCTAACACTGAAGCTTTCTTT.

The chain combines TRBV7-2 with TRBJ1-3; D gene unclear. Trimming took 5 bases from V and 8 from J, leaving 10 bases between them. There are 12 residues in the CDR3. Germline V gives CDR1 SGHTA, CDR2 FQGNSA. The CDR3 is CASSPLIDTIYF. For the CDR3, the DNA is TGTGCCAGCAGCCCCCTTATAGACACCATATATTTT.

V gene TRBV4-1 combines with J gene TRBJ2-4; 9 bases line up with TRBD1. Germline V gives CDR1 MGHRA, CDR2 YSYEKL. This CDR3 contains 16 residues. Unmatched junction bases numbered 6, after V lost 4 bases and J lost 2 bases. The CDR3 here is CASSPRTGDPKNIQYF. Written as DNA, the CDR3 is TGCGCCAGCAGCCCAAGGACAGGGGATCCCAAAAACATTCAGTACTTC.

The chain recombines TRBV2 with TRBJ2-2, with D tentatively TRBD1 (5 bases). CDR1 SNHLY and CDR2 FYNNEI come from the germline V gene. Trimming left V 3 bases short and J 3 bases short, with 14 bases between. The CDR3 spans 16 residues. The CDR3 reads CASSDPGIGHTGELFF. CDR3 in DNA: TGTGCCAGCAGTGACCCAGGGATTGGACACACCGGGGAGCTGTTTTTT.

The V and J genes are TRBV6-5 and TRBJ1-2; D uncertain. There are 15 residues in the CDR3. The ends were cut back, 2 bases at V and 0 bases at J, with 10 bases in the middle. Germline V lookup: CDR1 MNHEY, CDR2 SVGAGI. The CDR3 nucleotides read TGTGCCAGCAGTTACCCGTCCGGTTCTAACTATGGCTACACCTTC. It encodes CASSYPSGSNYGYTF.

V gene TRBV28 combines with J gene TRBJ2-3, with 11 positions matching TRBD2. The germline CDR1 and CDR2 sequences are MDHEN and SYDVKM. J gave up 2 bases and V 7 bases, and 5 bases lay outside the gene matches. CDR3 length equals 15 residues. CDR3 DNA sequence: TGTGCCAGCACAATAGCGGGGGGGAACACAGATACGCAGTATTTT. It specifies CASTIAGGNTDTQYF.

V is TRBV9 and J is TRBJ2-4; 16 bases map to TRBD2. Germline values: CDR1 SGDLS, CDR2 YYNGEE. V lost 4 bases and J lost 2; bases outside the gene matches: 9. The CDR3 sequence is 19 residues long. DNA of the CDR3: TGTGCCAGCAGCCCGAGAGGGACTAGCGGGGGGGCTTCCAAAAACATTCAGTACTTC. Amino acid sequence: CASSPRGTSGGASKNIQYF.

The V gene is TRBV19, the J gene TRBJ2-7; a possible D gene is TRBD2 (6 bases). CDR3 length: 14 residues. Germline CDR1 reads LNHDA; CDR2 reads SQIVND (reference sequence). The V gene lost 1 base and the J gene lost 6 bases, with 13 bases spanning the gap. The chain's CDR3 is CASSIALAIGEQYF. For the CDR3, the DNA is TGTGCCAGTAGTATAGCACTAGCAATCGGCGAGCAGTACTTC.

The V gene is TRBV28, the J gene TRBJ2-4; 9 nucleotides match TRBD1. The CDR3 covers 15 residues. Germline V lookup: CDR1 MDHEN, CDR2 SYDVKM. J was trimmed by 1 base and V by 6 bases; bases with no gene match: 4. CDR3 region: CASSTQGAAKNIQYF. The CDR3 DNA sequence: TGTGCCAGCAGCACACAGGGGGCGGCCAAAAACATTCAGTACTTC.

The CDR3 region has the DNA TGTGCCAGCTCGGGACAGGAGAACACTGAAGCTTTCTTT. Protein: CASSGQENTEAFF. The rearrangement joins TRBV18 to TRBJ1-1, with 8 bases aligning to TRBD1. V dropped 6 bases and J dropped 1; count of bases not matched to a gene: 1. CDR1 KGHSH and CDR2 LQKENI come from the germline V gene. The CDR3 length is 13 residues.

V is TRBV18 and J is TRBJ1-4; 10 bases match TRBD1. V gave up 5 bases and J gave up 8 bases; unmatched junction bases: 8. The CDR3 has 15 amino acids. CDR1 and CDR2 (germline): KGHSH, LQKENI. The CDR3, as DNA: TGTGCCAGCTCAACAACGGGACAGGGGAACGAAAAACTGTTTTTT. Translating it yields CASSTTGQGNEKLFF.

The rearrangement uses TRBV5-1 and TRBJ2-2, with 8 bases identical to TRBD1. The CDR3 has 14 residues. Germline trimming cut 4 bases from V and 5 bases from J; bases unmatched to any gene: 4. CDR1 SGHRS and CDR2 YFSETQ come from the germline V gene. The CDR3 protein is CASSLTGETGELFF. The CDR3 DNA follows: TGCGCCAGCAGCCTGACAGGGGAAACCGGGGAGCTGTTTTTT.